Below are 8 T cell receptor beta chains sequenced from a single sample in a study of naive and memory T cell subsets. The library had UMIs added by 3' ligation of an oligonucleotide to TCR cDNA. Amplification of ligated cDNA took four PCR rounds with SP2 and nested alpha and beta constant primers. TCRdb itself ran the 5' RACE reads through MiXCR, one entry per CDR3 protein. This repertoire shows approximately 49,000 distinct CDR3 sequences, 4% to 5% found once; its top ten account for approximately 0.84%. The receptors were gathered from a female donor in good health.

This clonotype was counted many times. The chain uses TRBV14 and TRBJ2-7; D remains ambiguous. The ends were cut back, 1 base at V and 3 bases at J, with 4 bases in the middle. Germline lookup yields CDR1 SGHDN and CDR2 FVKESK. This CDR3 contains 12 residues. The CDR3 here is CASSQVSYEQYF. The CDR3 DNA follows: TGTGCCAGCAGCCAAGTGAGCTACGAGCAGTACTTC.

Of note for this clonotype: This sequence may be a read error, since a much larger clone differs from it by one base. The rearrangement uses TRBV5-1 and TRBJ2-1; TRBD2 matches 9 bases. CDR3 size: 14 residues. Germline CDR1 reads SGHRS; CDR2 reads YFSETQ. Here the CDR3 DNA reads TGCGCCAGCAGCTATAGCGGGAGAGACAATGAGAAGTTCTTC. Its translation: CASSYSGRDNEKFF.

This clonotype was recorded at least ten times. V usage is TRBV6-5 and J usage is TRBJ2-2; 9 bases agree with TRBD2. The ends lost 4 bases at V and 8 bases at J; junction bases unmatched: 8. The CDR3 runs 15 residues. Germline values: CDR1 MNHEY, CDR2 SVGAGI. This CDR3 reads CASSFSDSGSGELFF. The DNA of the CDR3 is TGTGCCAGCAGTTTCTCGGATAGCGGGAGTGGGGAGCTGTTTTTT.

This clonotype has ten or more counts. The chain combines TRBV12-3 or TRBV12-4 with TRBJ1-2; D not certain. CDR3 length: 14 residues. V was trimmed by 6 bases and J by 4 bases, leaving 15 bases between them. DNA for the CDR3: TGTGCCAGCAGCCTCCCTTCGGGGAGCTATGGCTACACCTTC. Translated, it gives CASSLPSGSYGYTF.

This clonotype was seen at least ten times. This chain connects TRBV28 to TRBJ1-5, with D hard to call. V was trimmed by 9 bases and J by 0 bases, leaving 12 bases between them. Germline V gene data show CDR1 as MDHEN and CDR2 as SYDVKM. The CDR3 consists of 14 residues. This chain's CDR3 is CASYGRFSNQPQHF. The CDR3 DNA reads as TGTGCCAGTTATGGACGGTTTAGCAATCAGCCCCAGCATTTT.

This clonotype was seen at least ten times. CDR3 residues: CASSPLAASDEQYF. As DNA, the CDR3 is TGTGCCAGCTCACCACTGGCAGCTAGCGACGAGCAGTACTTC. The V and J genes are TRBV18 and TRBJ2-7; a possible D gene is TRBD2 (6 bases). This CDR3 region has 14 residues. The germline CDR1 and CDR2 sequences are KGHSH and LQKENI. V lost 1 base and J lost 5, with 12 bases in between.

In this sample, this clonotype turned up a few times. A read error may explain this, as a much larger clone is one base away. The chain has TRBV30 and TRBJ1-2, with 8 bases fitting TRBD1. The CDR3 runs to 12 residues. Trimming at V came to 4 bases and at J to 3 bases, leaving 1 base not matched to a gene. Per the germline V gene, CDR1 is GTSNPN and CDR2 is SVGIG (reference sequence). This CDR3 is CAWTTGDYGYTF. DNA for the CDR3: TGTGCCTGGACGACAGGGGACTATGGCTACACCTTC.

This clonotype is deemed medium-sized. The gene calls are TRBV5-5 and TRBJ2-5; no reliable D call. Trimming took off 4 bases at V and 1 base at J, with 11 bases between the two ends. CDR1 is SGHKS and CDR2 is YYEKEE in the germline V gene (reference sequence). The CDR3 runs to 14 residues. CDR3 sequence (DNA): TGTGCCAGCAGCGTGTCGGCAGCCCAAGAGACCCAGTACTTC. It is translated as CASSVSAAQETQYF.